A single sample gave rise to the 15 T cell receptor beta chains below, sequenced in a study of blood T cell repertoires in COVID-19. Sequencing was performed with immunoSEQ multiplex PCR; in TCRdb, only in-frame clones are kept and a portion is missing. The sample contains about 140,000 clones, about 83% of which appear only once. The source material was peripheral blood. Source of these receptors: a man aged 30-40 years with COVID-19, enrolled during active disease.

The rearrangement joins TRBV28 to TRBJ1-2; TRBD1 matches at 9 bases. This CDR3 has 13 amino acids. J was trimmed by 8 bases and V by 4 bases; bases with no gene match: 5. The germline CDR1 and CDR2 sequences are MDHEN and SYDVKM. CDR3 loop: CASSSRDRDGYTF. The CDR3 DNA is TGTGCCAGCAGTTCCCGGGACAGGGACGGCTACACCTTC.

This clone was counted many times. The CDR3 DNA reads TGTGCCAGCAGTACAAGCGGGAGTGGTTTCAATGAGCAGTTCTTC. Protein: CASSTSGSGFNEQFF. The rearrangement uses TRBV2 and TRBJ2-1; TRBD2 agrees at 8 bases. V was pared by 5 bases and J by 6 bases, with 9 bases of the junction left unmatched. The V gene's germline CDR1 is SNHLY and CDR2 FYNNEI. The CDR3 is 15 amino acids.

This rearrangement joins TRBV9 to TRBJ2-5, with 7 bases matching TRBD1. Germline CDR1 is SGDLS and CDR2 is YYNGEE. The ends lost 0 bases at V and 1 base at J; junction bases unmatched: 3. This CDR3 has 15 amino acids. This CDR3 reads CASSVDGTVQETQYF. CDR3 sequence (DNA): TGTGCCAGCAGCGTAGACGGGACAGTCCAAGAGACCCAGTACTTC.

This clone was seen only once. The chain uses TRBV28 and TRBJ2-5; possibly TRBD1 for D (6 bases). The CDR3 has 14 residues. Germline CDR1 reads MDHEN; CDR2 reads SYDVKM. Deletions cut 4 bases from V and 4 bases from J, with 13 bases between. The CDR3 is CASSSGQSAETQYF. CDR3 DNA sequence: TGTGCCAGCAGTTCGGGACAAAGTGCAGAGACCCAGTACTTC.

This chain uses TRBV29-1 with TRBJ2-7, with D perhaps matching TRBD2 (6 bases). The CDR3 has 13 residues. Germline assignment: CDR1 SQVTM and CDR2 ANQGSEA. V was clipped by 6 bases and J by 5 bases, with 17 bases between them. The CDR3 protein is CSVSGTSNDEQYF. CDR3 sequence (DNA): TGCAGCGTATCAGGGACTTCGAATGACGAGCAGTACTTC.

This sequence joins TRBV5-4 and TRBJ2-2; 10 bases map to TRBD1. Losses at the gene ends were 4 bases for V and 7 bases for J; bases not matched to a gene: 7. The CDR3 covers 15 residues. The germline CDR1 and CDR2 sequences are SGHNT and YYREEE (reference sequence). This chain's CDR3 is CASSRRQGANGELFF. CDR3 nucleotide sequence: TGTGCCAGCAGCCGACGACAGGGGGCAAACGGGGAGCTGTTTTTT.

J is TRBJ2-3 and V is TRBV28; 8 bases agree with TRBD2. V gave up 4 bases and J gave up 6 bases; unmatched junction bases: 12. Per germline, CDR1 MDHEN and CDR2 SYDVKM. This CDR3 is 16 amino acids long. CDR3 amino acids: CASSSSGGRWGDTQYF. CDR3 bases: TGTGCCAGCAGTTCTTCAGGCGGGAGGTGGGGGGATACGCAGTATTTT.

The chain couples TRBV27 to TRBJ2-7; 7 nucleotides line up with TRBD2. After removal of 5 bases from V and 2 bases from J, the junction contained 6 bases not matched to a gene. CDR3 length: 14 residues. The germline V gene encodes CDR1 MNHEY and CDR2 SMNVEV (reference sequence). CDR3 residues: CASSPTSRPYEQYF. DNA of the CDR3: TGTGCCAGCAGTCCGACTAGCAGGCCCTACGAGCAGTACTTC.

This chain connects TRBV24-1 to TRBJ2-3; maybe TRBD2 (7 bases). From germline, CDR1 is KGHDR and CDR2 SFDVKD. The CDR3 consists of 18 residues. Deletions cut 3 bases from V and 0 bases from J, with 18 bases between. The CDR3 DNA reads TGTGCCACCAGTGATGACGGGATTGGGGGGGCAAGCACAGATACGCAGTATTTT. As protein: CATSDDGIGGASTDTQYF.

The V call is TRBV3-1 (or the pseudogene TRBV3-2), the J call TRBJ2-3, with a possible D match to TRBD2 (5 bases). CDR1 and CDR2 (germline): LGHDT, YNNKEL (reference sequence). This CDR3 has 16 residues. The V gene lost 1 base and the J gene lost 0 bases, with 11 bases spanning the gap. In DNA form, the CDR3 reads TGTGCCAGCAGCCAAGGCTCCGGGATCAGCACAGATACGCAGTATTTT. It yields the protein CASSQGSGISTDTQYF.

This clone has just a few counts. This rearrangement joins TRBV7-2 to TRBJ2-5; 7 nucleotides line up with TRBD2. From germline, CDR1 is SGHTA and CDR2 FQGNSA. Unmatched junction bases numbered 10, after V lost 5 bases and J lost 4 bases. The CDR3 is made up of 15 amino acids. The CDR3 coding sequence is TGTGCCAGCAGCGGGGGGGGAGCGGGACGAGAGACCCAGTACTTC. This sequence encodes CASSGGGAGRETQYF.

The chain joins TRBV24-1 to TRBJ2-7, with TRBD1 matching over 8 bases. Germline loops: CDR1 KGHDR, CDR2 SFDVKD. The CDR3 sequence is 15 residues long. The V and J ends lost 2 bases and 5 bases, in that order; junction bases with no gene match: 7. The CDR3 protein is CATSDSGTGVNEQYF. CDR3 nucleotides: TGTGCCACCAGTGATTCCGGGACAGGTGTCAACGAGCAGTACTTC.

Concerning this clone itself: The junction does not match germline at one end; this may be a read error. The V call is TRBV7-7, the J call TRBJ2-5; perhaps TRBD2 as D (5 bases). This CDR3 has 14 amino acids. Germline lookup yields CDR1 SSHAT and CDR2 FNYEAQ (reference sequence). The CDR3 loop is CASSLAGNPETQYF. CDR3 nucleotide sequence: TGTGCTAGCAGCTTAGCCGGGAACCCGGAGACCCAGTACTTC. The full variable domain, with the rest looked up from reference TRBV7-7 and TRBJ2-5, is GAGVSQSPRYKVTKRGQDVTLRCDPISSHATLYWYQQALGQGPEFLTYFNYEAQPDKSGLPSDRFSAERPEGSISTLTIQRTEQRDSAMYRCASSLAGNPETQYFGPGTRLLVL.

The chain employs TRBV4-2 and TRBJ1-5; possibly TRBD1 for D (5 bases). Germline CDR1 is LGHNA and CDR2 is YNFKEQ. CDR3 length: 16 residues. V dropped 0 bases and J dropped 3 bases, with 12 bases sitting between them. The CDR3 here is CASSQEGGADNQPQHF. CDR3 coding DNA: TGTGCCAGCAGCCAAGAGGGAGGGGCGGACAATCAGCCCCAGCATTTT.

CDR3 coding DNA: TGTGCCAGCAGCTCGCAAGGGACACTAAACTCCTACGAGCAGTACTTC. This translates into CASSSQGTLNSYEQYF. V is TRBV11-2 and J is TRBJ2-7; D might be TRBD1 (6 bases). CDR3 size: 16 residues. The ends were cut back, 4 bases at V and 0 bases at J, with 16 bases in the middle. Germline V CDR1 and CDR2: SGHAT, FQNNGV.